This T cell receptor (beta chain) derives from a study of T cell responses to AZD1222 COVID-19 vaccine. Sequencing used immunoSEQ multiplex PCR; TCRdb keeps in-frame clones, though not all of them. The sample yields roughly 120,000 clones, less than 90% seen once. The material sequenced was peripheral blood, taken on day 0 of AZD1222 vaccination. The receptor was isolated from an adult in good health.

This chain's CDR3 is CASGLANRAGGPPGELFF. The CDR3 DNA reads TGTGCTAGTGGTTTGGCCAACCGAGCGGGGGGGCCCCCCGGGGAGCTGTTTTTT. The rearrangement links TRBV12-5 to TRBJ2-2, with 10 bases aligning to TRBD2. Germline values: CDR1 LGHNT, CDR2 FRNRAP. The CDR3 sequence is 18 residues long. V was pared by 1 base and J by 6 bases, with 11 bases of the junction left unmatched.